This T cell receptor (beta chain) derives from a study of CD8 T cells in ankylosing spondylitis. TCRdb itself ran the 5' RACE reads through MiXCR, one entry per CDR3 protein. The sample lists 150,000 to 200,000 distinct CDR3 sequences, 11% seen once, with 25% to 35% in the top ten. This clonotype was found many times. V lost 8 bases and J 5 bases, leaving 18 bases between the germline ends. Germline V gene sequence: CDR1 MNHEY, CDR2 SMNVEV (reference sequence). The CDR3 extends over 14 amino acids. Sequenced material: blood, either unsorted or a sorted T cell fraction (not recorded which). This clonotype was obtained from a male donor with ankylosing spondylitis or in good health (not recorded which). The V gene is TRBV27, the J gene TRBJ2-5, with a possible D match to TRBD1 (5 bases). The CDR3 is CASGLFQGGETQYF. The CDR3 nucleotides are TGTGCCAGCGGCCTCTTCCAGGGTGGTGAGACCCAGTACTTC.